Listed here is a single T cell receptor beta chain. Relative to the germline gene, one junction end is altered; a read error may explain this. Here immunoSEQ multiplex PCR was the method, and the copy in TCRdb shows in-frame clones only, minus some. The sample includes some 200,000 clones, roughly four fifths of them seen just once. The data are from a study of blood T cell repertoires in COVID-19. Overall study context: Italy, Spain and the United States were the sources of the convalescent and acute COVID-19 samples. Sample material is recorded as cDNA or gDNA derived from T cells, B-cell-depleted T cells, or PBMCs.

The CDR3 is 14 amino acids. Germline V gene data show CDR1 as MDHEN and CDR2 as SYDVKM. The chain uses TRBV28 and TRBJ2-7; TRBD1 matches at 8 bases. The sequenced sample was peripheral blood. The clonotype was recovered from a woman of 80 years or more with COVID-19, enrolled during active disease. CDR3 bases: TGTACCAGCAGTTTACCAGGGGGCGGCTACGAGCAGTACTTC. Residues: CTSSLPGGGYEQYF.